One sample yielded the 21 T cell receptor beta chains listed below, sequenced in a study of blood T cell repertoires in COVID-19. Here immunoSEQ multiplex PCR was the method, and the copy in TCRdb shows in-frame clones only, minus some. The sample carries about 230,000 clones, 70% to 90% recorded once. Sequencing was done on a sample of peripheral blood. Every receptor here comes from a man between 50 and 59 years old with COVID-19, enrolled during active disease.

This chain links TRBV7-3 with TRBJ2-3, with 8 bases aligning to TRBD2. Per germline, CDR1 SGHTA and CDR2 FQGTGA. The length of the CDR3 is 15 residues. The V and J ends lost 4 bases and 3 bases, in that order; junction bases with no gene match: 6. The CDR3 is CASSSQGLGTDTQYF. DNA of the CDR3: TGTGCCAGCAGCTCCCAGGGACTAGGGACAGATACGCAGTATTTT.

The chain joins TRBV28 to TRBJ1-5; D might be TRBD1 (6 bases). Germline lookup yields CDR1 MDHEN and CDR2 SYDVKM. V shed 2 bases and J shed 3 bases, with 14 bases lying between them. The CDR3 contains 16 residues. CDR3 coding DNA: TGTGCCAGCAGTTTAGGCGACAGGTTTGCCAATCAGCCCCAGCATTTT. This codes for CASSLGDRFANQPQHF.

V gene TRBV19 combines with J gene TRBJ1-6; possibly TRBD1 for D (5 bases). Trimming left V 3 bases short and J 6 bases short, with 12 bases between. The germline CDR1 and CDR2 sequences are LNHDA and SQIVND (reference sequence). This CDR3 is 15 amino acids long. The CDR3, as DNA: TGTGCCAGTAGTATCGGGGGGACGGGTAATTCACCCCTCCACTTT. This gives the protein CASSIGGTGNSPLHF.

The V call is TRBV7-2, the J call TRBJ1-5; D remains unclear. There are 15 residues in the CDR3. Germline CDR1 and CDR2: SGHTA and FQGNSA. V lost 1 base, J lost 4 bases, and 11 bases lay in between. CDR3 DNA: TGTGCCAGCAGCTTAGTTTCACAGAATAATCAGCCCCAGCATTTT. Amino acid sequence: CASSLVSQNNQPQHF.

The rearrangement uses TRBV3-1 (or the pseudogene TRBV3-2) and TRBJ2-2; D is unclear. The germline CDR1 and CDR2 sequences are LGHDT and YNNKEL (reference sequence). CDR3 length equals 14 residues. V was pared by 2 bases and J by 4 bases, with 8 bases between. The CDR3 is CASSQQLTTGELFF. The CDR3 DNA reads TGTGCCAGCAGCCAACAACTCACCACCGGGGAGCTGTTTTTT.

The DNA of the CDR3 is TGCGCCAGCAGCTCCGGGGAGGGGAATGAGCAGTTCTTC. Protein: CASSSGEGNEQFF. V gene TRBV5-1 combines with J gene TRBJ2-1, with 7 nucleotides matching TRBD2. The CDR3 length is 13 residues. Germline lookup yields CDR1 SGHRS and CDR2 YFSETQ. The ends lost 3 bases at V and 7 bases at J; junction bases unmatched: 4.

The chain carries TRBV28 and TRBJ2-3; D is perhaps TRBD1 (5 bases). There are 15 residues in the CDR3. Germline loops: CDR1 MDHEN, CDR2 SYDVKM. Deletions cut 2 bases from V and 5 bases from J, with 14 bases between. This chain's CDR3 is CASSLRQGYGDTQYF. CDR3 in DNA: TGTGCCAGCAGTTTACGGCAGGGTTATGGAGATACGCAGTATTTT.

The chain carries TRBV2 and TRBJ1-2; 9 bases map to TRBD1. Germline-derived CDR1 and CDR2 are SNHLY and FYNNEI. The trim removed 6 bases at V and 6 bases at J, leaving 11 bases unmatched. CDR3 length equals 15 residues. CDR3 region: CASRLKTGGGNGYTF. DNA of the CDR3: TGTGCCAGCAGACTAAAAACAGGGGGCGGAAATGGCTACACCTTC.

V usage is TRBV10-3 and J usage is TRBJ1-1, with D unclear. Trimming shortened V by 5 bases and J by 2 bases, and 12 bases separated the two germline ends. Germline values: CDR1 ENHRY, CDR2 SYGVKD. CDR3 size: 14 residues. DNA for the CDR3: TGTGCCATCAGTCCTGCTATGTCCAACACTGAAGCTTTCTTT. It encodes CAISPAMSNTEAFF.

This clone showed up just once. The J gene is TRBJ1-2, the V gene TRBV28; maybe TRBD1 (5 bases). There are 12 residues in the CDR3. V was pared by 6 bases and J by 7 bases, with 12 bases between. Germline V gives CDR1 MDHEN, CDR2 SYDVKM. CDR3 sequence: CASSQTASGYTF. For the CDR3, the DNA is TGTGCCAGCAGCCAGACAGCGAGTGGCTACACCTTC.

The rearrangement uses TRBV29-1 and TRBJ2-1, with 7 bases lining up with TRBD1. The CDR3 is 12 residues long. Germline CDR1 reads SQVTM; CDR2 reads ANQGSEA. The V segment lost 4 bases and the J segment 8 bases; nucleotides outside the gene matches: 5. The CDR3 reads CSVASGGDEQFF. Here the CDR3 DNA reads TGCAGCGTTGCTTCAGGGGGAGATGAGCAGTTCTTC.

This chain joins TRBV24-1 and TRBJ1-2, with a weak D call TRBD1 (6 bases). V lost 9 bases and J 2 bases, leaving 18 bases between the germline ends. The germline V gene has CDR1 KGHDR and CDR2 SFDVKD. This CDR3 is built from 15 residues. The CDR3 loop reads CATEKGRGINYGYTF. The CDR3, as DNA: TGTGCCACCGAGAAGGGCAGGGGTATCAACTATGGCTACACCTTC.

This sequence joins TRBV11-2 and TRBJ2-3; 10 positions match TRBD2. CDR3 size: 15 residues. Germline values: CDR1 SGHAT, CDR2 FQNNGV. Trimming took 10 bases from V and 2 from J; bases not matched to a gene: 9. CDR3 in amino acids: CATSIAGGTTDTQYF. CDR3 nucleotides: TGTGCCACGTCCATAGCGGGGGGAACCACAGATACGCAGTATTTT.

The chain combines TRBV6-5 with TRBJ2-1; 10 bases agree with TRBD1. V gave up 6 bases and J gave up 6 bases; unmatched junction bases: 5. The germline V gene has CDR1 MNHEY and CDR2 SVGAGI. The CDR3 spans 14 residues. CDR3 bases: TGTGCCAGCAGGGGTTGGACAGGGGGCAATGAGCAGTTCTTC. This gives the protein CASRGWTGGNEQFF.

The rearrangement links TRBV7-8 to TRBJ2-1, with TRBD2 identical over 7 bases. The trim removed 1 base at V and 5 bases at J, leaving 5 bases unmatched. The germline V gene has CDR1 SGHVS and CDR2 FQNEAQ. The CDR3 runs 15 residues. CDR3 sequence: CASSLGAGRNNEQFF. CDR3 coding DNA: TGTGCCAGCAGCTTAGGGGCCGGGAGGAACAATGAGCAGTTCTTC.

The gene calls are TRBV19 and TRBJ2-2; 8 nucleotides match TRBD2. This CDR3 is 15 amino acids long. The V gene end was trimmed by 5 bases and the J gene end by 3 bases; junction bases not matched to a gene: 5. Germline CDR1 is LNHDA and CDR2 is SQIVND (reference sequence). The CDR3 nucleotides read TGTGCCAGTAGTTGGCTAGCGGGCGACACCGGGGAGCTGTTTTTT. This codes for CASSWLAGDTGELFF. Looking up the rest from reference TRBV19 and TRBJ2-2 gives the full variable domain: DGGITQSPKYLFRKEGQNVTLSCEQNLNHDAMYWYRQDPGQGLRLIYYSQIVNDFQKGDIAEGYSVSREKKESFPLTVTSAQKNPTAFYLCASSWLAGDTGELFFGEGSRLTVL.

The chain links TRBV7-2 to TRBJ2-3; 7 bases are shared with TRBD2. Germline CDR1 SGHTA, CDR2 FQGNSA. This CDR3 has 16 residues. V lost 5 bases and J lost 3; bases outside the gene matches: 11. The CDR3, as DNA: TGTGCCAGCAGCAACCCTCGCGGGAGTCGGACAGATACGCAGTATTTT. This gives the protein CASSNPRGSRTDTQYF.

This rearrangement joins TRBV6-2 or TRBV6-3 to TRBJ1-6; maybe TRBD1 (6 bases). The CDR3 extends over 18 amino acids. Trimming removed 6 bases at V and 0 bases at J, with 18 bases between. CDR1 is MNHEY, CDR2 SVGEGT, per germline. The CDR3, as DNA: TGTGCCAGCAGCCCCTTTGGACAGAAGAGCTCCTATAATTCACCCCTCCACTTT. Its translation: CASSPFGQKSSYNSPLHF.

This clone has more than one count but fewer than ten. V is TRBV6-5 and J is TRBJ2-5; 8 bases match TRBD1. This CDR3 contains 14 residues. The V gene end was trimmed by 7 bases and the J gene end by 1 base; junction bases not matched to a gene: 5. CDR1 and CDR2 (germline): MNHEY, SVGAGI. CDR3 region: CASTWTGIQETQYF. CDR3 in DNA: TGTGCCAGCACCTGGACAGGGATCCAAGAGACCCAGTACTTC.

V and J are TRBV5-7 and TRBJ2-1; 7 bases agree with TRBD2. TRBV5-7 is noted as an ORF with a role that remains uncertain. This CDR3 contains 16 residues. Trimming cost V 4 bases and J 8 bases; bases outside gene matches: 15. The CDR3 here is CASSRSSGDSRDEQFF. The CDR3 DNA follows: TGTGCCAGCAGCCGGTCTAGCGGAGACTCCAGGGATGAGCAGTTCTTC.

The chain joins TRBV5-1 to TRBJ1-2; possible D gene TRBD1, 5 bases. This CDR3 has 12 residues. Germline V CDR1 and CDR2: SGHRS, YFSETQ. V lost 4 bases and J 7 bases, leaving 11 bases between the germline ends. CDR3 region: CASSPGGVGYTF. In nucleotides, the CDR3 is TGCGCCAGCAGCCCGGGGGGTGTTGGCTACACCTTC.